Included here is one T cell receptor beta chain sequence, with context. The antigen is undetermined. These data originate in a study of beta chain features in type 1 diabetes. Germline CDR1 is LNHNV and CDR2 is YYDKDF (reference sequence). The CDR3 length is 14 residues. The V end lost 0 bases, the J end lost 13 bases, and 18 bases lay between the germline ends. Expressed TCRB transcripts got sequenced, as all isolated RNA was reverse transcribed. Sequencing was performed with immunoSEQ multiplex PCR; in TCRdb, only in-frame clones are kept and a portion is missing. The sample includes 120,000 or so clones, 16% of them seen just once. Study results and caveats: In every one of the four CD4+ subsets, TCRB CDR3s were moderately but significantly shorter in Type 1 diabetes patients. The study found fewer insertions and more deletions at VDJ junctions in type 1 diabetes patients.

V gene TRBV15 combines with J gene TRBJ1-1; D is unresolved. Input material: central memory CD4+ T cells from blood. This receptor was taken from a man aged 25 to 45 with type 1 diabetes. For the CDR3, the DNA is TGTGCCACCAGCAGAGATCGGGCCCGCCGCAATGATTTCTTT. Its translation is CATSRDRARRNDFF.